These 10 T cell receptor beta chains originate from one sample sequenced in a study of blood T cell repertoires in COVID-19. Assay: immunoSEQ multiplex PCR; the TCRdb copy retains only in-frame clones and omits some. This table holds roughly 180,000 clones, about 88% found once. The sample consisted of peripheral blood. The receptors derive from a young woman with active or convalescent COVID-19.

Remarks on this clone: This sample also contains other DNA sequences that code for the same CDR3. For the CDR3, the DNA is TGTGCCAGCAGTTACGGAGGGTTTGGAAACACCATATATTTT. Protein: CASSYGGFGNTIYF. The chain couples TRBV6-5 to TRBJ1-3; D is unresolved. The ends were cut back, 2 bases at V and 3 bases at J, with 8 bases in the middle. This CDR3 spans 14 amino acids. CDR1 and CDR2 (germline): MNHEY, SVGAGI.

The gene calls are TRBV5-5 and TRBJ1-2; D is perhaps TRBD1 (5 bases). Trimming took 0 bases from V and 4 from J, leaving 10 bases between them. This CDR3 contains 14 residues. Germline-derived CDR1 and CDR2 are SGHKS and YYEKEE (reference sequence). For the CDR3, the DNA is TGTGCCAGCAGCTTGGGGGGCAGCTCCTATGGCTACACCTTC. Encoded protein: CASSLGGSSYGYTF.

V usage is TRBV7-2 and J usage is TRBJ2-3, with a tentative D call TRBD1 (5 bases). The length of the CDR3 is 15 residues. V was pared by 3 bases and J by 0 bases, with 10 bases between. Looked up from germline, CDR1 is SGHTA and CDR2 is FQGNSA. This CDR3 reads CASSLQGKSTDTQYF. CDR3 nucleotides: TGTGCCAGCAGCTTGCAGGGTAAAAGCACAGATACGCAGTATTTT.

The rearrangement uses TRBV30 and TRBJ1-6, with D possibly matching TRBD1 (6 bases). This CDR3 contains 14 residues. Trimming pared 0 bases from V and 9 bases from J, leaving 12 bases between. Germline lookup yields CDR1 GTSNPN and CDR2 SVGIG (reference sequence). CDR3 nucleotide sequence: TGTGCCTGGAGTGTACAGGGCGTGTTTTCACCCCTCCACTTT. As protein: CAWSVQGVFSPLHF.

The rearrangement uses TRBV5-1 and TRBJ2-3; 9 bases are shared with TRBD1. The CDR3 spans 15 residues. J lost 4 bases, V lost 3 bases, and 6 bases had no gene match. The V gene's germline CDR1 is SGHRS and CDR2 YFSETQ. DNA for the CDR3: TGCGCCAGCAGCTCACAGGGGGCGGTCGCAGATACGCAGTATTTT. It specifies CASSSQGAVADTQYF.

V is TRBV15 and J is TRBJ1-1; 8 bases match TRBD1. The germline V gene has CDR1 LNHNV and CDR2 YYDKDF (reference sequence). CDR3 length: 12 amino acids. Trimming removed 6 bases from V and 4 bases from J; junction bases left unmatched: 1. CDR3 loop: CATRQGATEAFF. Here the CDR3 DNA reads TGTGCCACCAGGCAGGGGGCCACTGAAGCTTTCTTT.

The chain has TRBV9 and TRBJ1-6, with 7 bases that match TRBD1. The V segment lost 3 bases and the J segment 0 bases; nucleotides outside the gene matches: 6. The CDR3 has 17 amino acids. The germline V gene encodes CDR1 SGDLS and CDR2 YYNGEE. CDR3 coding DNA: TGTGCCAGCAGCGAGAGGGGACAGAGCTCCTATAATTCACCCCTCCACTTT. Its protein product is CASSERGQSSYNSPLHF.

This sequence joins TRBV5-1 and TRBJ1-2; TRBD1 agrees at 7 bases. In germline, CDR1 is SGHRS, CDR2 YFSETQ. Trimming took 0 bases from V and 8 from J; bases not matched to a gene: 10. The CDR3 loop spans 15 amino acids. The CDR3 protein is CASSLEAGGTGGYTF. The CDR3 nucleotides are TGCGCCAGCAGCTTGGAGGCAGGGGGGACGGGAGGCTACACCTTC.

This clone was picked up a small number of times. The chain recombines TRBV2 with TRBJ2-7; D possibly corresponds to TRBD2 (5 bases). The CDR3 runs to 14 residues. CDR1 is SNHLY and CDR2 is FYNNEI in the germline V gene. V was shortened by 1 base and J by 3 bases, with 10 bases between the two germline ends. This CDR3 is CASSEGTDFYEQYF. The CDR3 coding sequence is TGTGCCAGCAGTGAAGGCACGGACTTCTACGAGCAGTACTTC.

The chain has TRBV5-1 and TRBJ1-3; D not resolved. This CDR3 has 11 amino acids. The V gene's germline CDR1 is SGHRS and CDR2 YFSETQ. V gave up 6 bases and J gave up 4 bases, with 5 bases separating them. CDR3 sequence (DNA): TGCGCCAGCACGGTGGGAAACACCATATATTTT. It encodes CASTVGNTIYF.